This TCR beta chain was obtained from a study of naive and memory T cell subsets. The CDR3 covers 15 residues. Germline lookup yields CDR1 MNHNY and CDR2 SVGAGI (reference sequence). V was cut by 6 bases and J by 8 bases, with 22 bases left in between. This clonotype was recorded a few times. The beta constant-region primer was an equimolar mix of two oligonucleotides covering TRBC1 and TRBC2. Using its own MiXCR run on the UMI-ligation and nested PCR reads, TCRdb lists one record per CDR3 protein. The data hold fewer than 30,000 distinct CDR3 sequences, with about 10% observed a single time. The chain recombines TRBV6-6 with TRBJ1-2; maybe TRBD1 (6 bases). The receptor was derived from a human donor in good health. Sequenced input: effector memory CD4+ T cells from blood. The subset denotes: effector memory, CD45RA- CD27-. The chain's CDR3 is CASSDTGSGYLGYTF. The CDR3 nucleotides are TGTGCCAGCAGCGACACAGGGTCGGGCTATCTAGGCTACACCTTC.